The next 2 T cell receptor delta chains were all read from a single sample in a study of Vδ1+ human thymocytes. General study findings and limits: Thymic TRG and TRD repertoires appeared highly polyclonal, with Gaussian CDR3 length distributions.

RNA was extracted from the cells and then reverse transcribed. CDR3 amplicons came from multiplex PCR with pooled V-gene forward and constant-region reverse primers. TCRdb reprocessed the multiplex PCR reads using CATT. The sample records about 20,000 delta-chain clones, 7% to 8.5% being singletons. These receptors have no known antigen. The sequenced sample consisted of Vdelta1+ gamma-delta thymocytes from the thymus. Subset defined: FACS-sorted CD3+ TCRalphabeta- TCRVdelta1+ TCRVdelta2- thymocytes. The receptor source for this set is a child in the first two years of life who had congenital heart surgery.

V and J are TRDV1 and TRDJ1; tentative D call: TRDD2 (6 bases). Trimming took off 0 bases at V and 7 bases at J, with 9 bases between the two ends. The CDR3 spans 13 residues. The germline CDR1 and CDR2 sequences are TSWWSYY and QGS. CDR3 DNA sequence: TGTGCTCTTGGGGAACTTCCTACGCGTAAACTCATCTTT. The encoded protein is CALGELPTRKLIF.

The chain carries TRDV1 and TRDJ1; 11 bases map to TRDD3. V lost 5 bases to trimming and J lost 4 bases; unmatched junction nucleotides: 24. Germline V lookup: CDR1 TSWWSYY, CDR2 QGS. The CDR3 consists of 21 residues. This chain's CDR3 is CALGSSFHLFGGYASNDKLIF. DNA of the CDR3: TGTGCTCTTGGGAGTTCCTTCCACCTCTTTGGGGGATACGCCTCGAACGATAAACTCATCTTT.